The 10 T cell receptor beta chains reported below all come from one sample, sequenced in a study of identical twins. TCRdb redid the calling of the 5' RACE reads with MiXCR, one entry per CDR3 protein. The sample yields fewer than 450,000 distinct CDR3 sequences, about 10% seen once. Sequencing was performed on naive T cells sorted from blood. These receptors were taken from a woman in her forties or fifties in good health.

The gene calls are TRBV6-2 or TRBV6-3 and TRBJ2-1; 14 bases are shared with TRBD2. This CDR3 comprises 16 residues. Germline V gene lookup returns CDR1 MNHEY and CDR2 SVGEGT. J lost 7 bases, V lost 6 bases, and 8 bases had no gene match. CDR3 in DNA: TGTGCCAGCAGGAATGCCGGGACTAGCGGGAGTAATGAGCAGTTCTTC. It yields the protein CASRNAGTSGSNEQFF.

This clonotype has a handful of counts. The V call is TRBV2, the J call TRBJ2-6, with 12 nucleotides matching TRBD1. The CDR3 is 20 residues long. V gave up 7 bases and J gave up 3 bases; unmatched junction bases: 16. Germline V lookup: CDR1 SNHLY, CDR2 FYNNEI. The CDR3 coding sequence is TGTGCCAGCATCCACACAATCCGGGGACAGGGGGCAGTTGGGGCCAACGTCCTGACTTTC. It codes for CASIHTIRGQGAVGANVLTF.

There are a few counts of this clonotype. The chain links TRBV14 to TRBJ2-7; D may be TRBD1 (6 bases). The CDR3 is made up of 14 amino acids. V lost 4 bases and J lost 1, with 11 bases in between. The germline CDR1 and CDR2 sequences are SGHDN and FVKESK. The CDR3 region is CASSRPGTSYEQYV. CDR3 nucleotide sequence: TGTGCCAGCAGCCGCCCCGGGACATCCTACGAGCAGTACGTC.

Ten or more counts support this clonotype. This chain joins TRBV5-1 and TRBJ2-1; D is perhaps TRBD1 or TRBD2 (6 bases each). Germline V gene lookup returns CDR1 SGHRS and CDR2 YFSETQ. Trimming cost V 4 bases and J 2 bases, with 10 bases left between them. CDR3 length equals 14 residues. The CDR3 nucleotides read TGCGCCAGCAGCGGCGGGACACCCTACAATGAGCAGTTCTTC. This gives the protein CASSGGTPYNEQFF.

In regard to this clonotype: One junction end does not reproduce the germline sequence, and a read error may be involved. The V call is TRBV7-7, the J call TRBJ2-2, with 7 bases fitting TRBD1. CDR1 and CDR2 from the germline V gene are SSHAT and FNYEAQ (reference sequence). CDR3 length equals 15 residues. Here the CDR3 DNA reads TGTGCTAGCAGCTTACGGGACAGGAACACCGGGGAGCTGTTTTTT. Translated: CASSLRDRNTGELFF.

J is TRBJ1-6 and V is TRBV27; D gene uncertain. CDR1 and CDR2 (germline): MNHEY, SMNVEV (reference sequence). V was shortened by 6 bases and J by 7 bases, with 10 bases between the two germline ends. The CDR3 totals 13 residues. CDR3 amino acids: CASRAPANSPLHF. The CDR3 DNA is TGTGCCAGCAGGGCCCCGGCAAATTCACCCCTCCACTTT.

CDR3 in DNA: TGTGCCAGCAGCGTAGATCCGGGAGGGGCCTACAATGAGCAGTTCTTC. Its protein is CASSVDPGGAYNEQFF. The chain employs TRBV9 and TRBJ2-1; 8 positions agree with TRBD2. CDR1 and CDR2 (germline): SGDLS, YYNGEE. Trimming removed 0 bases from V and 2 bases from J; junction bases left unmatched: 4. This CDR3 contains 16 residues.

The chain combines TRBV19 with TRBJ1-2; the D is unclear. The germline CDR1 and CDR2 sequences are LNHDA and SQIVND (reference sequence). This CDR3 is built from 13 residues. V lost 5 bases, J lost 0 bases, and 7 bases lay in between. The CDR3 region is CASSAPSNYGYTF. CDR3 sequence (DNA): TGTGCCAGTAGTGCCCCTTCTAACTATGGCTACACCTTC.

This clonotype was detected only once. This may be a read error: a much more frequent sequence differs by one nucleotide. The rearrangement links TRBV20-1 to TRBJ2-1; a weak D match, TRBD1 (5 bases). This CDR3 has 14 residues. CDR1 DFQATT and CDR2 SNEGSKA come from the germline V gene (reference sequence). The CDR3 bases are TGCAGTGCTAGAGTCATAGGGGTGTACAATGACCAGTTCTTC. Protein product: CSARVIGVYNDQFF.

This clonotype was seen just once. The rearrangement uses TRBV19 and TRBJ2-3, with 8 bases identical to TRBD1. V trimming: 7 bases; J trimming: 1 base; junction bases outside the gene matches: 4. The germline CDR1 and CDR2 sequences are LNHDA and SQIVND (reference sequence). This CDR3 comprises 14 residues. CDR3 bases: TGTGCCAGTACCATGACAGGGGGCACAGATACGCAGTATTTT. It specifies CASTMTGGTDTQYF.